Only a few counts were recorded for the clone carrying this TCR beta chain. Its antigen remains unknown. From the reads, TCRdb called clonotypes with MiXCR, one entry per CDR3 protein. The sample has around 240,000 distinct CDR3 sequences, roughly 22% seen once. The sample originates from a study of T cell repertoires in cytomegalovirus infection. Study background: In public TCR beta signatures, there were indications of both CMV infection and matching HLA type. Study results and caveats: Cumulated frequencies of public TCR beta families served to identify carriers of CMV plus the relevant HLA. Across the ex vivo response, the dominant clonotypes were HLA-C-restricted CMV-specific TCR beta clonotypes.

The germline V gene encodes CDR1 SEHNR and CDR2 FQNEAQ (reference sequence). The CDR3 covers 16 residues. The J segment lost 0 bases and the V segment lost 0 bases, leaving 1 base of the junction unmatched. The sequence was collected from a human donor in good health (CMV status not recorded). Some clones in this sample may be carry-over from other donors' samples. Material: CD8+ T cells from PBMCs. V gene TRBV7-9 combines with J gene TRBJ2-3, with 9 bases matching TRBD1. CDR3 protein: CASSLATGGSTDTQYF. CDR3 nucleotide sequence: TGTGCCAGCAGCTTAGCGACAGGGGGAAGCACAGATACGCAGTATTTT.